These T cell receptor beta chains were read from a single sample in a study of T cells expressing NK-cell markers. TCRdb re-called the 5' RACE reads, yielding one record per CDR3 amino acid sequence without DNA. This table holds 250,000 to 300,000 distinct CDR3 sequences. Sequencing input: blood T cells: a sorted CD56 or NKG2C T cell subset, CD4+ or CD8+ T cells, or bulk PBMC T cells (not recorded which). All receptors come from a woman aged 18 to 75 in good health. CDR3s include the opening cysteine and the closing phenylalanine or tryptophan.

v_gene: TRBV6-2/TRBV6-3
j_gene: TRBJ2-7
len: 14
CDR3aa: CASRPWTASYEQYF

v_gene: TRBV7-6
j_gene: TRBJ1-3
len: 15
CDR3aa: CASSPWDSSGNTIYF

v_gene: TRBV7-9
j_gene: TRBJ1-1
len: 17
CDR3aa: CASSLLRDRPFGTEAFF

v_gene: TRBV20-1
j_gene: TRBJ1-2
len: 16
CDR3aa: CSAHYPADRGLFGYTF

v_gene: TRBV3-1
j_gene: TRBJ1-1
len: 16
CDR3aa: CASSPHPPQVNTEAFF

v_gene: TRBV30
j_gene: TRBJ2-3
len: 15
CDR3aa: CAWTPATSRADTQYF

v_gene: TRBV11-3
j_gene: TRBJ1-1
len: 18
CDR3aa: CASSLDRWDRRMNTEAFF

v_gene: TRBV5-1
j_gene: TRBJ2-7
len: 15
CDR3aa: CASSLTGTTAYEQYF

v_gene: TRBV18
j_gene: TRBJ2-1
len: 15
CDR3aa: CASSPQGWSYNEQFF

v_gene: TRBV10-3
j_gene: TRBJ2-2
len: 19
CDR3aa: CAISEMPPAGGRVTGELFF

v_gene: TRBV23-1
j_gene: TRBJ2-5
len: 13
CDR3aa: CASYGVVGETQYF

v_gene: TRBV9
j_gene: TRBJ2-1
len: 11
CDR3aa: CASRRDGEQFF

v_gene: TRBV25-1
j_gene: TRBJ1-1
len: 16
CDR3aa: CASSEFEGRGNTEAFF

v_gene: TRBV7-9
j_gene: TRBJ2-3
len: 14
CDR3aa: CASSLTGYQDTQYF

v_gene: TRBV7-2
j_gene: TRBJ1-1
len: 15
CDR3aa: CASSLQRTGGTEAFF

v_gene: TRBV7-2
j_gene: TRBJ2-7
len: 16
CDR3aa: CASSLVGRGTIDEQYF

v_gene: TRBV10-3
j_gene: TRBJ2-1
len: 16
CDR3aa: CAISDLGGGGYNEQFF

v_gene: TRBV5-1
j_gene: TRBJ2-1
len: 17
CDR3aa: CASSLPTLAGGYNEQFF

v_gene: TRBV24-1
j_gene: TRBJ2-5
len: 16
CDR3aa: CATSVLGTSGRETQYF

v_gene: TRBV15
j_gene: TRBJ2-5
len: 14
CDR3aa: CATKAGGVGETQYF

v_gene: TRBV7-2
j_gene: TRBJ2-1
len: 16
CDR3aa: CASSLSGASSYNEQFF

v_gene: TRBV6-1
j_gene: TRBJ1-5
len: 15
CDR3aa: CASQNDRSSNQPQHF

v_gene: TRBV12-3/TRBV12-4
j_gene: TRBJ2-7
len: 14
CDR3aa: CASSPGRGPNEQYF

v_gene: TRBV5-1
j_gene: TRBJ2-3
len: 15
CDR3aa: CASSPEGLETNTQYF

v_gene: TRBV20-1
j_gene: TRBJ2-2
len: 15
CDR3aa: CSAKRGSANTGELFF

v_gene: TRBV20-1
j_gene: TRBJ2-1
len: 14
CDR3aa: CSATLTSAPNEQFF

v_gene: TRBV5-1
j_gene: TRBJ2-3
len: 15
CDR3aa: CASSWREGRTDTQYF

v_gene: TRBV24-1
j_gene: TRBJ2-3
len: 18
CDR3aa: CATSVRRTSGGASDTQYF

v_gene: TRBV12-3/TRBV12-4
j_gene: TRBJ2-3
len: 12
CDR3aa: CASSPQGNTQYF

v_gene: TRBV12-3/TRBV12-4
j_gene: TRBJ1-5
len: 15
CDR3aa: CASSPHPPGNQPQHF

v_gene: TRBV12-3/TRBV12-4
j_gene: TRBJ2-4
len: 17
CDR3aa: CASSLGLAGPPENIQYF

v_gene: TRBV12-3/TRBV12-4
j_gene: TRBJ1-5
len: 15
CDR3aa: CASSLSQRNDQPQHF

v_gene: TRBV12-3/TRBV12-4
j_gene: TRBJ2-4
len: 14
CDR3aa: CASSTQGGKNIQYF

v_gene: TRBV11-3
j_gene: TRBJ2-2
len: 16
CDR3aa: CASSLDQGFNTGELFF

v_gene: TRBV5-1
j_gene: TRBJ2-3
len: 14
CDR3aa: CASSPRAGADTQYF

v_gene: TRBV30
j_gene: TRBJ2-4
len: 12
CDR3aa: CAWSSGARLQYF

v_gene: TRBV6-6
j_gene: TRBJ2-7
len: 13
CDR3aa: CASSYEYPSEQYF

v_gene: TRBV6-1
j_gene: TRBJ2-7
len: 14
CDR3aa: CASTHRREPYEQYF

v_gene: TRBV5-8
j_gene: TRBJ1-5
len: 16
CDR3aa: CASSEKQGLSNQPQHF

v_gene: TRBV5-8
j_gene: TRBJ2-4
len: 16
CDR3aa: CASSFRHNLAKNIQYF